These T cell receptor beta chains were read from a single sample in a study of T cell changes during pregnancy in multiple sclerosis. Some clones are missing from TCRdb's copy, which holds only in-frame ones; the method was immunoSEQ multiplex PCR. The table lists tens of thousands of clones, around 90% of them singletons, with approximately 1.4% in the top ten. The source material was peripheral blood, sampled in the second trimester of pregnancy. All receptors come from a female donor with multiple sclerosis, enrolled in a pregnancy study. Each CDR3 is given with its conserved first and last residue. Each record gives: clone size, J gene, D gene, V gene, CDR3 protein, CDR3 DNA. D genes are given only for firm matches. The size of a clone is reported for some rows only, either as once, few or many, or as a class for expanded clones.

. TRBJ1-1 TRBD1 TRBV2 CASSVQGATEAFF TGTGCCAGCAGTGTACAGGGGGCCACTGAAGCTTTCTTT
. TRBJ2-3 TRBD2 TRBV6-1 CASTDGTRLIRYF TGTGCCAGCACCGACGGGACTAGATTAATCCGGTATTTT
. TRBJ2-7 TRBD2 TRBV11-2 CASSPRGRADLDYEQYF TGTGCCAGCAGCCCCCGGGGGAGGGCGGACCTGGACTACGAGCAGTACTTC
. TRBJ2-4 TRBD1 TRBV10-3 CAISESRSGQGLAKNIQYF TGTGCCATCAGTGAGTCGAGATCGGGACAGGGGCTAGCCAAAAACATTCAGTACTTC
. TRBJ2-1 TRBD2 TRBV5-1 CASSLGGMREGLWEQFF TGCGCCAGCAGCCTGGGTGGGATGAGGGAGGGCCTCTGGGAGCAGTTCTTC
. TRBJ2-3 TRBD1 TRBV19 CASREGQGMMTDTQYF TGTGCCAGTAGGGAAGGACAGGGTATGATGACAGATACGCAGTATTTT
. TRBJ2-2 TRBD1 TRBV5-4 CASSSGQGETGELFF TGTGCCAGCAGCTCCGGACAGGGTGAGACCGGGGAGCTGTTTTTT
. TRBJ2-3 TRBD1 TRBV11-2 CASSLRGQITDTQYF TGTGCCAGCAGCTTAAGGGGACAGATCACAGATACGCAGTATTTT
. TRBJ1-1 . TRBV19 CASSIVFSGDHSEAFF TGTGCCAGTAGTATAGTCTTTTCAGGGGACCACTCTGAAGCTTTCTTT
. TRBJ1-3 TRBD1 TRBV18 CASSPQGQVENTIYF TGTGCCAGCTCACCGCAGGGACAGGTGGAGAACACCATATATTTT
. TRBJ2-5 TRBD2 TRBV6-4 CASSGTSGVLQETQYF TGTGCCAGCAGCGGGACTAGCGGGGTGTTACAAGAGACCCAGTACTTC
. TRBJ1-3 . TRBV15 CATLEGTFSGNTIYF TGTGCCACACTGGAGGGGACCTTCTCTGGAAACACCATATATTTT
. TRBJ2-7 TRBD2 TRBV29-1 CSVVLWGGEQYF TGCAGCGTTGTGCTCTGGGGGGGCGAGCAGTACTTC
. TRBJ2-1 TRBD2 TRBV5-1 CASSVAAGGPSSYNEQFF TGCGCCAGCAGCGTTGCGGCGGGAGGACCCAGCTCCTACAATGAGCAGTTCTTC
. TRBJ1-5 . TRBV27 CASSPTSTGNNQPQHF TGTGCCAGCAGTCCGACGTCTACAGGGAACAATCAGCCCCAGCATTTT
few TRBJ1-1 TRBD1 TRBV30 CAWSRGGLNTEAFF TGTGCCTGGAGTAGAGGGGGCTTGAACACTGAAGCTTTCTTT
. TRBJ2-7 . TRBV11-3 CASSLREGDEQYF TGTGCCAGCAGCTTAAGGGAAGGGGACGAGCAGTACTTC
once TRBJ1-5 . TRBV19 CASSTVQGNQPQHF TGTGCCAGTAGTACCGTACAGGGAAATCAGCCCCAGCATTTT
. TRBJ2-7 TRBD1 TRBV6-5 CASSYRDSPVYEQYF TGTGCCAGCAGTTACCGGGACAGCCCTGTGTACGAGCAGTACTTC
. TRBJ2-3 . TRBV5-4 CASSPGTVDTQYF TGTGCCAGCAGCCCTGGGACTGTCGATACGCAGTATTTT
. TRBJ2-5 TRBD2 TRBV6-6 CASSSRLAETQETQYF TGTGCCAGCAGTTCCCGACTAGCGGAGACTCAAGAGACCCAGTACTTC
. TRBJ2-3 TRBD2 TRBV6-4 CASSEGTSGADTQYF TGTGCCAGCAGTGAAGGGACTAGCGGGGCAGATACGCAGTATTTT
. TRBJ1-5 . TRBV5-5 CASSLDRESDQPQHF TGTGCCAGCAGCTTGGACAGGGAGAGCGATCAGCCCCAGCATTTT
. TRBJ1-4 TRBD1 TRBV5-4 CASSDGQGGEKLFF TGTGCCAGCAGCGATGGACAGGGTGGTGAAAAACTGTTTTTT
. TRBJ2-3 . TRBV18 CASSLDSTDTQYF TGTGCCAGCTCACTCGACTCTACGGATACGCAGTATTTT
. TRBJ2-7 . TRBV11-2 CASSSRTVTDAEQYF TGTGCCAGCAGCTCTCGGACAGTTACGGATGCCGAGCAGTACTTC
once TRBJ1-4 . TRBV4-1 CASSLRVREKLFF TGCGCCAGCAGCCTGAGGGTGAGGGAAAAACTGTTTTTT
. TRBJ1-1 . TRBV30 CAWGSPQGFPEAFF TGTGCCTGGGGTTCTCCGCAGGGGTTTCCTGAAGCTTTCTTT
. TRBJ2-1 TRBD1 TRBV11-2 CASSRGQGSYNEQFF TGTGCCAGCAGCCGAGGACAGGGCTCCTACAATGAGCAGTTCTTC
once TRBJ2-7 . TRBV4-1 CASSQDRAGTYEQYF TGCGCCAGCAGCCAAGATCGAGCGGGCACCTACGAGCAGTACTTC
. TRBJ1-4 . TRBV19 CASSISPGGFIGRDEKLFF TGTGCCAGTAGTATCTCCCCCGGCGGCTTTATTGGAAGAGATGAAAAACTGTTTTTT
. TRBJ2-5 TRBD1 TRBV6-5 CASSSTYRGPQETQYF TGTGCCAGCAGTTCCACCTACAGGGGGCCCCAAGAGACCCAGTACTTC
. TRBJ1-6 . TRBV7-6 CASSLAQQGDSPLHF TGTGCCAGCAGCTTAGCGCAACAGGGTGATTCACCCCTCCACTTT
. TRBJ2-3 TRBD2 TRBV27 CASSPGLALLPDTQYF TGTGCCAGCAGTCCGGGACTAGCCCTACTACCGGATACGCAGTATTTT
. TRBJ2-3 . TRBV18 CASSPSISGLTDTQYF TGTGCCAGCTCACCATCGATTTCGGGACTCACAGATACGCAGTATTTT
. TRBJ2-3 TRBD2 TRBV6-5 CASSLSGEGTDTQYF TGTGCCAGCAGCCTCAGCGGGGAGGGAACAGATACGCAGTATTTT
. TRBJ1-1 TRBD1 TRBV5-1 CASSGQGGEAFF TGCGCCAGTTCTGGACAGGGTGGTGAAGCTTTCTTT
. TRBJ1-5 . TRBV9 CASSVGQEDQPQHF TGTGCCAGCAGCGTAGGGCAAGAGGATCAGCCCCAGCATTTT
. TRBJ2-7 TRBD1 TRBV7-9 CASSPGQGGSYEQYF TGTGCCAGCAGCCCAGGACAGGGGGGATCCTACGAGCAGTACTTC
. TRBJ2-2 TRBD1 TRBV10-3 CAISFPPGQRPTGELFF TGTGCCATCAGTTTCCCTCCGGGACAGAGACCAACCGGGGAGCTGTTTTTT
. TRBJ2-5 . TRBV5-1 CASSLGGDQETQYF TGCGCCAGCAGCTTGGGTGGAGATCAAGAGACCCAGTACTTC
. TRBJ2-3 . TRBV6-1 CASSDLQGRSDTQYF TGTGCCAGCAGTGATCTTCAGGGAAGGTCAGATACGCAGTATTTT
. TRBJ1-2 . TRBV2 CASSASDYGYTF TGTGCCAGCAGCGCTTCAGACTATGGCTACACCTTC
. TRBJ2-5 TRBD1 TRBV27 CASSRNPTGSKQETQYF TGTGCCAGCAGTCGAAATCCGACAGGGTCGAAACAAGAGACCCAGTACTTC
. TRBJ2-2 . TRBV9 CASSVDAGSGELFF TGTGCCAGCAGCGTAGATGCGGGGTCCGGGGAGCTGTTTTTT
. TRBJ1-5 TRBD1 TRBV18 CASSPPDRRQPQHF TGTGCCAGCTCCCCCCCGGACAGGAGGCAGCCCCAGCATTTT
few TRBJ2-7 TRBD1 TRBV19 CASSISTGGSYEQYF TGTGCCAGTAGTATTTCAACAGGGGGCTCCTACGAGCAGTACTTC
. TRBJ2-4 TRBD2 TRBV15 CATSRWLAGDVLSAKNIQYF TGTGCCACCAGCAGGTGGCTAGCGGGAGATGTCCTCTCAGCCAAAAACATTCAGTACTTC
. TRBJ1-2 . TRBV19 CASSIGPGNRRAGYTF TGTGCCAGTAGTATTGGTCCCGGGAACCGTCGGGCAGGCTACACCTTC
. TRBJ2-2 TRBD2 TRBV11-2 CASSRSSGGKTTELFF TGTGCCAGCAGCCGTAGTAGCGGGGGAAAGACGACCGAGCTGTTTTTT
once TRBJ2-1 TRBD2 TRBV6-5 CASSSTGRGREQFF TGTGCCAGCAGTTCGACCGGGAGGGGACGTGAGCAGTTCTTC